These 21 T cell receptor beta chains originate from one sample sequenced in a study of cytomegalovirus exposure and HLA in healthy donors. Libraries were prepared by immunoSEQ multiplex PCR; TCRdb keeps only in-frame clonotypes and omits some of them. The table lists over 85,000 clones, approximately 89% of them singletons. The specimen sequenced was PBMCs. The receptors stem from a woman aged 18-29 years in good health and CMV-seronegative.

The chain links TRBV4-2 to TRBJ1-1, with 7 bases that match TRBD1. Germline CDR1 LGHNA, CDR2 YNFKEQ. CDR3 length equals 13 residues. V was pared by 2 bases and J by 5 bases, with 2 bases of the junction left unmatched. The CDR3 DNA reads as TGTGCCAGCAGCCAATCACAGGGGACTGAAGCTTTCTTT. Amino acid sequence: CASSQSQGTEAFF.

The DNA for the CDR3 is TGTGCCAGCAGCCAGGCAGCCGGGACTATGCCCGAGCAGTACTTC. It is translated as CASSQAAGTMPEQYF. The chain has TRBV11-2 and TRBJ2-7; 7 bases match TRBD2. The CDR3 totals 15 residues. V was clipped by 5 bases and J by 6 bases; unmatched bases: 13. The V gene's germline CDR1 is SGHAT and CDR2 FQNNGV.

This clone was seen only once. The J gene is TRBJ2-7, the V gene TRBV7-8; D may be TRBD2 (7 bases). The V and J ends lost 1 base and 3 bases respectively, with 19 bases between them. The germline gives CDR1 SGHVS, CDR2 FQNEAQ. The CDR3 runs to 17 residues. The CDR3 loop reads CASSLGRRRGRNYEQYF. The CDR3 bases are TGTGCCAGCAGCTTAGGTCGACGGCGGGGGCGGAACTACGAGCAGTACTTC.

The chain employs TRBV4-1 and TRBJ2-7; 9 bases align to TRBD2. The V and J ends lost 5 bases and 3 bases, in that order; junction bases with no gene match: 8. This CDR3 has 15 amino acids. Germline-derived CDR1 and CDR2 are MGHRA and YSYEKL. DNA of the CDR3: TGCGCCAGCAGCTATCAGACACTAGCGGGCTACGAGCAGTACTTC. As protein: CASSYQTLAGYEQYF.

The gene calls are TRBV15 and TRBJ2-1, with 13 bases identical to TRBD2. The CDR3 spans 19 residues. Unmatched junction bases numbered 16, after V lost 4 bases and J lost 7 bases. In germline, CDR1 is LNHNV, CDR2 YYDKDF (reference sequence). This chain's CDR3 is CATSKGGTSGDLRGNEQFF. CDR3 DNA: TGTGCCACCAGCAAGGGTGGGACTAGCGGGGACCTCAGGGGGAATGAGCAGTTCTTC.

This sequence joins TRBV28 and TRBJ1-1, with a tentative D call TRBD1 (5 bases). V gave up 9 bases and J gave up 8 bases, with 10 bases separating them. Germline assignment: CDR1 MDHEN and CDR2 SYDVKM. The CDR3 totals 10 residues. The CDR3 protein is CASSGGEAFF. CDR3 DNA sequence: TGTGCCAGTAGCGGGGGAGAAGCTTTCTTT.

This sequence joins TRBV6-6 and TRBJ2-7; no reliable D call. V was pared by 7 bases and J by 4 bases, with 17 bases between. In germline, CDR1 is MNHNY, CDR2 SVGAGI (reference sequence). This CDR3 contains 14 residues. The CDR3 loop is CASTLTGLSYEQYF. In DNA, the CDR3 is TGTGCCAGCACCCTGACGGGTCTTTCGTACGAGCAGTACTTC.

This chain joins TRBV5-1 and TRBJ2-7; D possibly corresponds to TRBD1 (5 bases). Trimming left V 4 bases short and J 6 bases short, with 23 bases between. Germline V gives CDR1 SGHRS, CDR2 YFSETQ. This CDR3 is 16 amino acids long. The CDR3 sequence: CASSPGSGQGRGEQYF. In DNA form, the CDR3 reads TGCGCCAGCAGCCCAGGGTCCGGGCAGGGAAGGGGCGAGCAGTACTTC.

V usage is TRBV4-3 and J usage is TRBJ1-1; no clear D. The CDR3 totals 17 residues. V lost 4 bases to trimming and J lost 7 bases, with 25 bases between them. Per germline, CDR1 LGHNA and CDR2 YSLEER. The CDR3 spells CASSLAETGIARGEAFF. CDR3 DNA: TGCGCCAGCAGCCTTGCGGAAACGGGGATAGCCCGGGGTGAAGCTTTCTTT.

CDR3: CATSRNSKNTEAFF. The DNA of the CDR3 is TGTGCCACCAGCAGAAATAGCAAGAACACTGAAGCTTTCTTT. The V and J genes are TRBV15 and TRBJ1-1; no clear D. Germline assignment: CDR1 LNHNV and CDR2 YYDKDF (reference sequence). The CDR3 is made up of 14 amino acids. Trimming cost V 2 bases and J 1 base, with 8 bases left between them.

CDR3 DNA sequence: TGTGCCAGTAGTGCGGGGGGAAGGGGCAATCAGCCCCAGCATTTT. Its protein is CASSAGGRGNQPQHF. The chain recombines TRBV19 with TRBJ1-5, with D possibly TRBD1 on 5 matching bases. V was pared by 5 bases and J by 2 bases, with 13 bases between. The CDR3 has 15 amino acids. Looked up from germline, CDR1 is LNHDA and CDR2 is SQIVND (reference sequence). Full variable domain (rest looked up from reference TRBV19 and TRBJ1-5): DGGITQSPKYLFRKEGQNVTLSCEQNLNHDAMYWYRQDPGQGLRLIYYSQIVNDFQKGDIAEGYSVSREKKESFPLTVTSAQKNPTAFYLCASSAGGRGNQPQHFGDGTRLSIL.

Only a few counts were recorded for this clone. The V and J genes are TRBV7-9 and TRBJ1-2; tentatively, D is TRBD1 (6 bases). V was cut by 5 bases and J by 8 bases, with 12 bases left in between. From germline, CDR1 is SEHNR and CDR2 FQNEAQ (reference sequence). The length of the CDR3 is 12 residues. The CDR3 nucleotides read TGTGCCAGCAGCGAGGACAGCAGAGGCTACACCTTC. Translation: CASSEDSRGYTF.

The V and J genes are TRBV2 and TRBJ1-6; D call uncertain. The CDR3 covers 18 residues. The V gene lost 6 bases and the J gene lost 0 bases, with 18 bases spanning the gap. Germline V gene sequence: CDR1 SNHLY, CDR2 FYNNEI. The CDR3 loop reads CASSPIIAVLSYNSPLHF. CDR3 bases: TGTGCCAGCAGCCCCATAATCGCGGTGCTCTCCTATAATTCACCCCTCCACTTT.

The V call is TRBV19, the J call TRBJ1-6; a weak D match, TRBD1 (6 bases). Trimming removed 3 bases from V and 8 bases from J, with 8 bases in between. Germline V lookup: CDR1 LNHDA, CDR2 SQIVND (reference sequence). The CDR3 is 13 amino acids. CDR3 amino acids: CASSIRQDSPLHF. CDR3 DNA: TGTGCCAGTAGTATCCGACAGGATTCACCCCTCCACTTT.

The chain recombines TRBV28 with TRBJ2-2, with no clear D. The ends were cut back, 7 bases at V and 1 base at J, with 10 bases in the middle. The germline V gene encodes CDR1 MDHEN and CDR2 SYDVKM. The CDR3 consists of 14 residues. This CDR3 is CASTPPGNTGELFF. The CDR3, as DNA: TGTGCCAGCACCCCCCCGGGGAACACCGGGGAGCTGTTTTTT.

The chain joins TRBV7-2 to TRBJ1-1; 9 bases line up with TRBD1. The CDR3 covers 14 residues. The J segment lost 5 bases and the V segment lost 5 bases, leaving 6 bases of the junction unmatched. The germline gives CDR1 SGHTA, CDR2 FQGNSA. The CDR3 nucleotides are TGTGCCAGCAGCCGGACAGGGGCAAAAACTGAAGCTTTCTTT. Amino acid sequence: CASSRTGAKTEAFF.

This chain joins TRBV27 and TRBJ2-7, with D possibly being TRBD2 (6 bases). V gave up 2 bases and J gave up 3 bases, with 8 bases separating them. Germline lookup yields CDR1 MNHEY and CDR2 SMNVEV (reference sequence). This CDR3 is 13 amino acids long. Here the CDR3 DNA reads TGTGCCAGCAGTTTAGCGGGGAACTACGAGCAGTACTTC. Translation: CASSLAGNYEQYF.

This chain uses TRBV4-3 with TRBJ2-7; D may be TRBD1 (5 bases). The length of the CDR3 is 15 residues. From germline, CDR1 is LGHNA and CDR2 YSLEER. V lost 0 bases, J lost 6 bases, and 15 bases lay in between. The CDR3 here is CASSQDLSRAGEQYF. The CDR3 DNA reads TGCGCCAGCAGCCAAGATCTATCCAGGGCCGGCGAGCAGTACTTC.

The chain employs TRBV5-1 and TRBJ2-2; D possibly corresponds to TRBD1 (6 bases). Germline CDR1 is SGHRS and CDR2 is YFSETQ. The CDR3 consists of 14 residues. V dropped 4 bases and J dropped 2 bases, with 9 bases sitting between them. CDR3 sequence reads: CASSPDSNTGELFF. The CDR3, as DNA: TGCGCCAGCAGCCCGGACAGTAACACCGGGGAGCTGTTTTTT.

The CDR3 DNA reads as TGTGCCAGCAGTGCTATCAGGACAGATACGCAGTATTTT. Protein: CASSAIRTDTQYF. The chain is built from TRBV28 and TRBJ2-3; no reliable D call. Germline V CDR1 and CDR2: MDHEN, SYDVKM. V lost 5 bases and J 3 bases, leaving 9 bases between the germline ends. The CDR3 length is 13 residues.

The genes are TRBV7-9 and TRBJ2-5; no reliable D call. The CDR3 extends over 13 amino acids. The germline V gene has CDR1 SEHNR and CDR2 FQNEAQ (reference sequence). The V end was cut by 2 bases, the J end by 5 bases, with 9 bases between. Here the CDR3 DNA reads TGTGCCAGCAGCTTACTTATTGGCGAGACCCAGTACTTC. This sequence encodes CASSLLIGETQYF.